Listed here are 28 T cell receptor beta chains from one sample, sequenced in a study of preoperative IRX-2 immunotherapy in early breast cancer. Treatment in this sample: preoperative locoregional IRX-2 cytokine immunotherapy. The repertoire was sequenced with immunoSEQ multiplex PCR; TCRdb's copy has only in-frame clones and lacks some. Among 25,000 or so clones listed, 80% to 90% were seen once. The source was tumor tissue, collected after IRX-2 immunotherapy. The receptor source for this set is a human donor with breast cancer.

The rearrangement uses TRBV5-8 and TRBJ2-4, with 7 bases fitting TRBD1. Germline V gene sequence: CDR1 SGHTS, CDR2 YDEGEE. The J segment lost 3 bases and the V segment lost 3 bases, leaving 6 bases of the junction unmatched. The CDR3 totals 15 residues. The CDR3 DNA reads as TGTGCCAGCAGCTCCGACAGGGATGGCAAAAACATTCAGTACTTC. Translated, it gives CASSSDRDGKNIQYF.

This sequence joins TRBV20-1 and TRBJ2-7; D remains ambiguous. This CDR3 contains 11 residues. In germline, CDR1 is DFQATT, CDR2 SNEGSKA (reference sequence). V lost 3 bases and J lost 6, with 9 bases in between. The CDR3 DNA reads as TGCAGTGCTAGCGAGGCTACCGAGCAGTACTTC. It is translated as CSASEATEQYF.

The chain links TRBV28 to TRBJ2-7; D could derive from TRBD1 or TRBD2 (6 bases each). The CDR3 totals 15 residues. CDR1 and CDR2 from the germline V gene are MDHEN and SYDVKM. The V gene lost 3 bases and the J gene lost 2 bases, with 14 bases spanning the gap. The CDR3 DNA sequence: TGTGCCAGCAGTTTGTGGGGGGCCTCGACCTACGAGCAGTACTTC. Translating gives CASSLWGASTYEQYF.

In its sample, this clone was seen once. The chain recombines TRBV6-5 with TRBJ1-2; no clear D gene. The CDR3 is 15 residues long. Germline CDR1 is MNHEY and CDR2 is SVGAGI. V was cut by 6 bases and J by 8 bases, with 22 bases left in between. The CDR3 sequence: CASSPDDRVGAGYTF. The DNA for the CDR3 is TGTGCCAGCAGCCCTGACGATAGAGTAGGAGCCGGCTACACCTTC.

This clone has a single count. The V and J genes are TRBV4-3 and TRBJ2-3, with D unresolved. The germline V gene encodes CDR1 LGHNA and CDR2 YSLEER. V was trimmed by 4 bases and J by 1 base, leaving 9 bases between them. The CDR3 is made up of 14 amino acids. The CDR3 sequence is CASSREGGTDTQYF. The DNA of the CDR3 is TGCGCCAGCAGCCGAGAAGGAGGCACAGATACGCAGTATTTT.

By proportion, this clone is medium-sized. The CDR3 region has the DNA TGTGCCAGCAGTTCCACAGGGAGAACTGAAGCTTTCTTT. Its protein is CASSSTGRTEAFF. This chain connects TRBV13 to TRBJ1-1; D possibly corresponds to TRBD1 (6 bases). V lost 6 bases and J lost 5, with 13 bases in between. Germline lookup yields CDR1 PRHDT and CDR2 FYEKMQ (reference sequence). The CDR3 covers 13 residues.

This chain joins TRBV6-5 and TRBJ1-4; 8 bases are shared with TRBD1. The CDR3 covers 15 residues. The junction had 13 bases not matched to a gene; V was cut back by 6 bases and J by 10 bases. CDR1 is MNHEY, CDR2 SVGAGI, per germline. The CDR3 region has the DNA TGTGCCAGCAGCCTAAGGACAGGGCTATCGAGAAAACTGTTTTTT. The encoded protein is CASSLRTGLSRKLFF.

The J gene is TRBJ1-5, the V gene TRBV7-2; no reliable D call. Germline CDR1 SGHTA, CDR2 FQGNSA. The ends were cut back, 1 base at V and 5 bases at J, with 6 bases in the middle. The CDR3 has 13 residues. CDR3 in amino acids: CASSLGRDQPQHF. CDR3 bases: TGTGCCAGCAGCTTAGGGAGGGATCAGCCCCAGCATTTT.

The chain joins TRBV19 to TRBJ2-2; the D gene is possibly TRBD2 (6 bases). The CDR3 has 16 residues. The germline CDR1 and CDR2 sequences are LNHDA and SQIVND (reference sequence). The ends were cut back, 7 bases at V and 2 bases at J, with 17 bases in the middle. The CDR3: CASKGSGQVNTGELFF. The CDR3 DNA follows: TGTGCCAGTAAAGGAAGCGGGCAGGTCAACACCGGGGAGCTGTTTTTT.

The chain joins TRBV18 to TRBJ1-4; 9 nucleotides match TRBD1. J was trimmed by 5 bases and V by 1 base; bases with no gene match: 5. The CDR3 contains 16 residues. CDR1 is KGHSH, CDR2 LQKENI, per germline. CDR3 nucleotide sequence: TGTGCCAGCTCACCACGCCGGGACAGGGAAAATGAAAAACTGTTTTTT. Translated, it gives CASSPRRDRENEKLFF.

J is TRBJ2-4 and V is TRBV6-1, with TRBD1 matching 7 bases. The CDR3 is 14 residues long. V trimming: 3 bases; J trimming: 1 base; junction bases outside the gene matches: 0. From germline, CDR1 is MNHNS and CDR2 SASEGT. Here the CDR3 DNA reads TGTGCCAGCAGTGAGGACAGGGCCAAAAACATTCAGTACTTC. The encoded protein is CASSEDRAKNIQYF.

The chain joins TRBV13 to TRBJ1-3; TRBD1 agrees at 8 bases. Per the germline V gene, CDR1 is PRHDT and CDR2 is FYEKMQ (reference sequence). The V and J ends lost 4 bases and 4 bases, in that order; junction bases with no gene match: 9. The CDR3 is made up of 16 amino acids. In nucleotides, the CDR3 is TGTGCCAGCAGCTCCTACAGGGGGTGGACCGGAAACACCATATATTTT. As protein: CASSSYRGWTGNTIYF.

The V gene is TRBV13, the J gene TRBJ2-7, with TRBD2 matching over 12 bases. CDR3 length equals 18 residues. Unmatched junction bases numbered 13, after V lost 5 bases and J lost 2 bases. Per the germline V gene, CDR1 is PRHDT and CDR2 is FYEKMQ (reference sequence). For the CDR3, the DNA is TGTGCCAGCAGCCAACGAATCCAACGACTAGCGGGAGCCTACGAGCAGTACTTC. Translated: CASSQRIQRLAGAYEQYF.

J is TRBJ2-7 and V is TRBV13; 9 nucleotides agree with TRBD1. The CDR3 length is 15 residues. Germline V gives CDR1 PRHDT, CDR2 FYEKMQ (reference sequence). With 4 bases clipped from V and 3 bases from J, the junction kept 7 bases outside the gene matches. CDR3 protein: CASSYPTGQGYEQYF. CDR3 bases: TGTGCCAGCAGCTATCCAACGGGACAGGGCTACGAGCAGTACTTC.

This chain joins TRBV19 and TRBJ1-2, with a weak D call TRBD1 (5 bases). V gave up 1 base and J gave up 7 bases, with 13 bases separating them. Germline lookup yields CDR1 LNHDA and CDR2 SQIVND (reference sequence). CDR3 length: 14 amino acids. This CDR3 reads CASSIVQGNRGYTF. The CDR3 DNA sequence: TGTGCCAGTAGTATAGTCCAGGGTAACCGTGGCTACACCTTC. The entire variable domain, with the rest obtained from reference TRBV19 and TRBJ1-2, is as follows: DGGITQSPKYLFRKEGQNVTLSCEQNLNHDAMYWYRQDPGQGLRLIYYSQIVNDFQKGDIAEGYSVSREKKESFPLTVTSAQKNPTAFYLCASSIVQGNRGYTFGSGTRLTVV.

This sequence joins TRBV5-4 and TRBJ1-2, with D uncertain. The germline V gene has CDR1 SGHNT and CDR2 YYREEE (reference sequence). The CDR3 consists of 13 residues. Trimming pared 0 bases from V and 4 bases from J, leaving 7 bases between. The CDR3 reads CASSLGITYGYTF. For the CDR3, the DNA is TGTGCCAGCAGCTTGGGGATAACCTATGGCTACACCTTC.

The chain recombines TRBV4-1 with TRBJ2-3; possible D gene TRBD2, 5 bases. The ends were cut back, 3 bases at V and 3 bases at J, with 10 bases in the middle. The germline V gene has CDR1 MGHRA and CDR2 YSYEKL. This CDR3 region has 14 residues. CDR3 residues: CASSHVSGTDTQYF. The CDR3 DNA reads as TGCGCCAGCAGCCATGTTTCGGGAACAGATACGCAGTATTTT.

This clone has a handful of counts. The CDR3 loop reads CAISKLQGNFPGELFF. The CDR3 nucleotides read TGTGCCATCAGTAAACTACAGGGGAACTTCCCCGGGGAGCTGTTTTTT. V and J are TRBV10-3 and TRBJ2-2; 7 nucleotides agree with TRBD1. J was trimmed by 6 bases and V by 5 bases; bases with no gene match: 12. There are 16 residues in the CDR3. From germline, CDR1 is ENHRY and CDR2 SYGVKD.

The chain is built from TRBV12-5 and TRBJ2-7; the D is unclear. This CDR3 has 11 amino acids. Trimming cost V 5 bases and J 7 bases, with 9 bases left between them. Germline values: CDR1 LGHNT, CDR2 FRNRAP. The CDR3 sequence is CASGIGWEQYF. CDR3 sequence (DNA): TGTGCTAGTGGTATAGGGTGGGAGCAGTACTTC.

The V and J genes are TRBV5-6 and TRBJ2-4; 8 positions match TRBD1. This CDR3 contains 13 residues. Germline V gene data show CDR1 as SGHDT and CDR2 as YYEEEE. Germline trimming cut 3 bases from V and 7 bases from J; bases unmatched to any gene: 3. Here the CDR3 reads CASSWTGRNIQYF. As DNA, the CDR3 is TGTGCCAGCAGCTGGACAGGGAGGAACATTCAGTACTTC. The full variable domain, in which reference TRBV5-6 and TRBJ2-4 provide the parts outside the CDR3, is DAGVTQSPTHLIKTRGQQVTLRCSPKSGHDTVSWYQQALGQGPQFIFQYYEEEERQRGNFPDRFSGHQFPNYSSELNVNALLLGDSALYLCASSWTGRNIQYFGAGTRLSVL.

This clone was seen a single time. J is TRBJ2-3 and V is TRBV7-2; 8 bases fit TRBD2. V shed 6 bases and J 6 bases; nucleotides not matched to a gene: 11. This CDR3 comprises 15 residues. Germline values: CDR1 SGHTA, CDR2 FQGNSA. CDR3 in amino acids: CASSPQGRGGDTQYF. The CDR3 DNA is TGTGCCAGCAGTCCCCAGGGCCGGGGGGGGGATACGCAGTATTTT. Full variable domain (missing parts from reference TRBV7-2 and TRBJ2-3): GAGVSQSPSNKVTEKGKDVELRCDPISGHTALYWYRQSLGQGLEFLIYFQGNSAPDKSGLPSDRFSAERTGGSVSTLTIQRTQQEDSAVYLCASSPQGRGGDTQYFGPGTRLTVL.

This clone has just one count. The J gene is TRBJ1-1, the V gene TRBV7-9, with D tentatively TRBD1 (5 bases). The CDR3 totals 13 residues. Germline CDR1 is SEHNR and CDR2 is FQNEAQ (reference sequence). Between the trimmed V and J ends, which lost 2 bases and 7 bases, there was a span of 11 bases. The CDR3 loop is CASSLQGWNEAFF. CDR3 DNA sequence: TGTGCCAGCAGCTTACAGGGTTGGAATGAAGCTTTCTTT.

The rearrangement uses TRBV5-6 and TRBJ2-1, with 13 positions matching TRBD2. V lost 6 bases to trimming and J lost 4 bases; unmatched junction nucleotides: 1. In germline, CDR1 is SGHDT, CDR2 YYEEEE. This CDR3 region has 14 residues. The CDR3 bases are TGTGCCAGCACACTAGCGGGAGGGTACAATGAGCAGTTCTTC. Protein: CASTLAGGYNEQFF.

The chain employs TRBV29-1 and TRBJ2-7; D remains unclear. Trimming took off 4 bases at V and 0 bases at J, with 4 bases between the two ends. CDR1 is SQVTM and CDR2 is ANQGSEA in the germline V gene. The CDR3 contains 11 residues. In DNA, the CDR3 is TGCAGCGTTGTTCTCTCCTACGAGCAGTACTTC. This encodes CSVVLSYEQYF.

The chain carries TRBV5-3 and TRBJ2-5; D is ambiguous. TRBV5-3 is filed as an ORF, its function uncertain. The CDR3 covers 16 residues. The V and J ends lost 0 bases and 0 bases respectively, with 12 bases between them. The CDR3 DNA is TGTGCCAGAAGCTTGGCCCGGGCTGGGTACCAAGAGACCCAGTACTTC. Amino acids: CARSLARAGYQETQYF.

This chain links TRBV10-1 with TRBJ2-3, with a weak D call TRBD1 (6 bases). There are 15 residues in the CDR3. The ends were cut back, 2 bases at V and 6 bases at J, with 15 bases in the middle. Germline values: CDR1 WNHNN, CDR2 SYGVQD (reference sequence). The CDR3 reads CASSETGTTPDTQYF. The DNA for the CDR3 is TGCGCCAGCAGTGAGACGGGGACAACACCGGATACGCAGTATTTT.

The chain joins TRBV30 to TRBJ2-2; D not resolved. V gave up 8 bases and J gave up 3 bases, with 7 bases separating them. Germline CDR1 is GTSNPN and CDR2 is SVGIG (reference sequence). CDR3 length equals 11 residues. CDR3: CAHQDTGELFF. CDR3 bases: TGTGCCCACCAGGACACCGGGGAGCTGTTTTTT. The full variable domain, its missing parts supplied by reference TRBV30 and TRBJ2-2, is SQTIHQWPATLVQPVGSPLSLECTVEGTSNPNLYWYRQAAGRGLQLLFYSVGIGQISSEVPQNLSASRPQDRQFILSSKKLLLSDSGFYLCAHQDTGELFFGEGSRLTVL.

The chain carries TRBV5-1 and TRBJ2-7, with 8 positions matching TRBD1. After removal of 0 bases from V and 5 bases from J, the junction contained 4 bases not matched to a gene. Germline V gene sequence: CDR1 SGHRS, CDR2 YFSETQ. The CDR3 totals 14 residues. The chain's CDR3 is CASSLGPGGDEQYF. The CDR3 nucleotides are TGCGCCAGCAGCTTGGGCCCAGGGGGCGACGAGCAGTACTTC. The complete variable domain, with remaining parts taken from reference TRBV5-1 and TRBJ2-7, reads KAGVTQTPRYLIKTRGQQVTLSCSPISGHRSVSWYQQTPGQGLQFLFEYFSETQRNKGNFPGRFSGRQFSNSRSEMNVSTLELGDSALYLCASSLGPGGDEQYFGPGTRLTVT.